The 21 T cell receptor beta chains reported below all come from one sample, sequenced in a study of blood T cell repertoires in COVID-19. Only in-frame clones appear in the TCRdb table, and some are missing; sequencing was by immunoSEQ multiplex PCR. The table lists some 300,000 clones, around 89% of them singletons. The sequencing sample was made of peripheral blood. These receptors originate from a woman in her forties with COVID-19, enrolled during active disease.

The chain has TRBV27 and TRBJ1-5, with 9 bases matching TRBD1. Germline CDR1 MNHEY, CDR2 SMNVEV (reference sequence). The CDR3 length is 17 residues. J gave up 1 base and V 5 bases, and 9 bases lay outside the gene matches. The CDR3 DNA sequence: TGTGCCAGCAGTCACAGGACAGGGGAAGGAAGCAATCAGCCCCAGCATTTT. It encodes CASSHRTGEGSNQPQHF.

The rearrangement joins TRBV9 to TRBJ2-5, with D possibly matching TRBD1 (5 bases). The CDR3 covers 13 residues. Trimming took 1 base from V and 5 from J, leaving 9 bases between them. From germline, CDR1 is SGDLS and CDR2 YYNGEE. This CDR3 reads CASSVQGRETQYF. The CDR3 coding sequence is TGTGCCAGCAGCGTACAGGGTCGGGAGACCCAGTACTTC.

This clone was counted once. The genes are TRBV12-3 or TRBV12-4 and TRBJ2-7; the D gene is possibly TRBD1 (6 bases). The V end was cut by 3 bases, the J end by 1 base, with 7 bases between. This CDR3 spans 13 amino acids. The CDR3 loop reads CASSFRGSYEQYF. The DNA of the CDR3 is TGTGCCAGCAGTTTCAGGGGATCCTACGAGCAGTACTTC.

V and J are TRBV29-1 and TRBJ1-2; 7 bases are a match to TRBD1. The CDR3 has 13 residues. Losses at the gene ends were 7 bases for V and 4 bases for J; bases not matched to a gene: 9. CDR1 SQVTM and CDR2 ANQGSEA come from the germline V gene. The CDR3 nucleotides read TGCAGCGAGTCGGTTCAGGGGGGCTATGGCTACACCTTC. It specifies CSESVQGGYGYTF.

The gene calls are TRBV4-3 and TRBJ2-3; TRBD2 matches at 12 bases. The junction had 16 bases not matched to a gene; V was cut back by 0 bases and J by 9 bases. From germline, CDR1 is LGHNA and CDR2 YSLEER. The CDR3 runs to 19 residues. Here the CDR3 reads CASSQDLALTSGSTGTQYF. In nucleotides, the CDR3 is TGCGCCAGCAGCCAAGATCTCGCCTTGACTAGCGGGAGCACAGGGACGCAGTATTTT.

V usage is TRBV5-1 and J usage is TRBJ2-5; 10 bases line up with TRBD2. Per germline, CDR1 SGHRS and CDR2 YFSETQ. Trimming removed 0 bases from V and 2 bases from J; junction bases left unmatched: 16. CDR3 size: 20 residues. The CDR3 nucleotides read TGCGCCAGCAGCTTGGGGCGTATAGGGCGGGCGACTAGCGGGCAAGAGACCCAGTACTTC. Translating it yields CASSLGRIGRATSGQETQYF.

This clone occurred once. This rearrangement joins TRBV10-3 to TRBJ1-5, with 10 bases identical to TRBD1. V lost 2 bases, J lost 5 bases, and 6 bases stayed unmatched. The CDR3 contains 16 residues. Per germline, CDR1 ENHRY and CDR2 SYGVKD. CDR3 sequence: CAISEPGTGVHQPQHF. CDR3 DNA: TGTGCCATCAGTGAGCCCGGGACAGGGGTTCATCAGCCCCAGCATTTT.

The chain has TRBV9 and TRBJ1-2, with a possible D match to TRBD1 (5 bases). V lost 3 bases and J lost 3, with 21 bases in between. The CDR3 covers 17 residues. Germline V CDR1 and CDR2: SGDLS, YYNGEE. This chain's CDR3 is CASSAGGRPEGDYGYTF. CDR3 in DNA: TGTGCCAGCAGCGCGGGGGGACGGCCGGAAGGGGACTATGGCTACACCTTC.

This clone was observed a single time. This chain uses TRBV5-1 with TRBJ2-5, with D possibly TRBD1 on 6 matching bases. The CDR3 totals 13 residues. From germline, CDR1 is SGHRS and CDR2 YFSETQ. Trimming shortened V by 4 bases and J by 1 base, and 8 bases separated the two germline ends. DNA of the CDR3: TGCGCCAGCAGCACAGGGATCCAAGAGACCCAGTACTTC. Translating gives CASSTGIQETQYF.

The chain uses TRBV6-6 and TRBJ2-7, with 9 bases matching TRBD2. Germline lookup yields CDR1 MNHNY and CDR2 SVGAGI (reference sequence). With V trimmed by 2 bases and J by 4 bases, 6 bases remained unmatched. The CDR3 is made up of 15 amino acids. CDR3 nucleotide sequence: TGTGCCAGCAGTTACCAAGCGGGGGGTTTGTACGAGCAGTACTTC. Translated, it gives CASSYQAGGLYEQYF.

The rearrangement uses TRBV6-5 and TRBJ1-5; 7 nucleotides align to TRBD1. V shed 0 bases, J shed 5 bases, and the junction held 7 bases outside the gene matches. The germline V gene has CDR1 MNHEY and CDR2 SVGAGI. The CDR3 extends over 16 amino acids. The CDR3 loop is CASSYSRQGKDQPQHF. The CDR3 DNA reads as TGTGCCAGCAGTTACTCCCGACAGGGCAAGGATCAGCCCCAGCATTTT.

The chain is built from TRBV30 and TRBJ2-2; 7 positions match TRBD2. Germline V lookup: CDR1 GTSNPN, CDR2 SVGIG (reference sequence). The CDR3 runs to 15 residues. J lost 4 bases, V lost 2 bases, and 7 bases had no gene match. The CDR3 reads CAWSLAAWGTGELFF. CDR3 DNA sequence: TGTGCCTGGAGTCTAGCGGCGTGGGGCACCGGGGAGCTGTTTTTT.

CDR3 amino acids: CASSGRQGSWVPEAFF. Here the CDR3 DNA reads TGTGCCAGCAGTGGTCGACAGGGATCATGGGTCCCTGAAGCTTTCTTT. The rearrangement uses TRBV6-1 and TRBJ1-1, with 7 nucleotides matching TRBD1. This CDR3 spans 16 amino acids. Trimming at V came to 4 bases and at J to 6 bases, leaving 14 bases not matched to a gene. Germline CDR1 and CDR2: MNHNS and SASEGT.

CDR3 nucleotides: TGTGCCAGCAGCTTGGAGCCGGGAAACACCATATATTTT. Protein product: CASSLEPGNTIYF. The chain combines TRBV5-4 with TRBJ1-3; D is unclear. Trimming pared 0 bases from V and 4 bases from J, leaving 5 bases between. The CDR3 has 13 residues. Looked up from germline, CDR1 is SGHNT and CDR2 is YYREEE (reference sequence).

This clone was observed a few times. The DNA is omitted, as the CDR3 cannot be located on it reliably, and the CDR3 follows TCRdb's listing. The J gene is TRBJ1-1, the V gene TRBV27; TRBD1, the D gene given by the table, was not confirmed from the DNA. Germline CDR1 reads MNHEY; CDR2 reads SMNVEV (reference sequence). The CDR3 spans 12 residues, counting both ends. The CDR3 here is CASSSWATGTFF.

V gene TRBV5-8 combines with J gene TRBJ2-7; 12 bases are a match to TRBD1. The V and J ends lost 2 bases and 6 bases, in that order; junction bases with no gene match: 6. The length of the CDR3 is 15 residues. Germline lookup yields CDR1 SGHTS and CDR2 YDEGEE. The CDR3 here is CASSFLGQGAGEQYF. In DNA form, the CDR3 reads TGTGCCAGCAGCTTTCTGGGACAGGGGGCGGGCGAGCAGTACTTC.

The chain has TRBV29-1 and TRBJ2-3; D call uncertain. CDR1 and CDR2 from the germline V gene are SQVTM and ANQGSEA. The germline V and J ends were trimmed by 4 bases and 1 base, with 9 bases remaining between them. The CDR3 has 13 residues. The CDR3 protein is CSVGVFGTDTQYF. CDR3 nucleotide sequence: TGCAGCGTTGGAGTATTTGGCACAGATACGCAGTATTTT.

The J gene is TRBJ2-7, the V gene TRBV12-5; 9 bases are a match to TRBD2. The CDR3 loop spans 15 amino acids. Germline V lookup: CDR1 LGHNT, CDR2 FRNRAP. V lost 5 bases and J lost 3; bases outside the gene matches: 8. CDR3 in DNA: TGTGCTAGTGGTCCCATAGCGGGAGCTATCTACGAGCAGTACTTC. Translated: CASGPIAGAIYEQYF.

The rearrangement links TRBV7-9 to TRBJ2-5; D is undetermined. From germline, CDR1 is SEHNR and CDR2 FQNEAQ (reference sequence). V lost 4 bases and J 5 bases, leaving 17 bases between the germline ends. This CDR3 is 15 amino acids long. The CDR3 here is CASSSKIGAGETQYF. The CDR3 coding sequence is TGTGCCAGCAGCTCTAAGATCGGCGCCGGGGAGACCCAGTACTTC.

The chain uses TRBV28 and TRBJ1-4; D perhaps matches TRBD1 (6 bases). This CDR3 region has 15 residues. Germline values: CDR1 MDHEN, CDR2 SYDVKM. The ends were cut back, 4 bases at V and 0 bases at J, with 9 bases in the middle. The DNA for the CDR3 is TGTGCCAGCAGTTCGCCAGGGGCAACTAATGAAAAACTGTTTTTT. Translation gives CASSSPGATNEKLFF.

This chain links TRBV9 with TRBJ2-2; the D gene is possibly TRBD1 (6 bases). Germline assignment: CDR1 SGDLS and CDR2 YYNGEE. The CDR3 is made up of 14 amino acids. V was pared by 5 bases and J by 6 bases, with 14 bases between. CDR3 sequence reads: CASSSTGQSGELFF. The CDR3 coding sequence is TGTGCCAGCAGTAGCACAGGGCAGTCCGGGGAGCTGTTTTTT.